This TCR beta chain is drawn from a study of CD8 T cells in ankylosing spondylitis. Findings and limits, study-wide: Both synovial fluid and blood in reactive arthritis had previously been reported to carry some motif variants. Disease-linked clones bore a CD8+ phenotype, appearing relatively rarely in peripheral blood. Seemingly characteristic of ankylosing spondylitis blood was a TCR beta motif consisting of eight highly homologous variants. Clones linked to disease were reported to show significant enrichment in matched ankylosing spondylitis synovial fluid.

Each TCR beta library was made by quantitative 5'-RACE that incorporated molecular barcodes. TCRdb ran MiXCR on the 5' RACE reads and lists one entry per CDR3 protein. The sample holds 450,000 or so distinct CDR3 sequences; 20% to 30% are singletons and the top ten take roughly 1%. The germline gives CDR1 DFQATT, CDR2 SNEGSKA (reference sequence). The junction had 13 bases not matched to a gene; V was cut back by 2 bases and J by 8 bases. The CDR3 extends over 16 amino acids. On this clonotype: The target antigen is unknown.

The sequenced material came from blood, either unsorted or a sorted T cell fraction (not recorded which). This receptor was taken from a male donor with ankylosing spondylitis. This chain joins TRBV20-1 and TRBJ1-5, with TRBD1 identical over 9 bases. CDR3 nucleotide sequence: TGCAGTGCTAGACCCGGGGACAGGGCCTTCACGGAGCCCCAGCATTTT. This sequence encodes CSARPGDRAFTEPQHF.